The 17 T cell receptor beta chains below come from one sample, sequenced in a study of vaccination effects on CD4 cells after COVID-19. Viral peptide pool expansion of antigen-specific CD4+ T cells preceded sequencing in the ViraFEST assay. The culture ran for approximately 11 days before CD4+ T cells were isolated. Sometime from March through December 2020, the person acquired a SARS-CoV-2 infection that PCR confirmed. The data were produced by immunoSEQ multiplex PCR, yet TCRdb's version contains in-frame clones alone and is incomplete. The sample shows over 20,000 clones, 74% of them seen only once. These receptors lack a known antigen. Material: CD4+ T cells from PBMCs cultured with a peptide pool, obtained before COVID-19 vaccination. The receptor source for this set is a human donor who had a prior SARS-CoV-2 infection.

V is TRBV14 and J is TRBJ2-5; possible D gene TRBD1, 7 bases. Per germline, CDR1 SGHDN and CDR2 FVKESK. V was clipped by 4 bases and J by 3 bases, with 12 bases between them. CDR3 length: 14 residues. The CDR3 region has the DNA TGTGCCAGCAGCCCAGGGGGGCTAGAAGAGACCCAGTACTTC. Translation: CASSPGGLEETQYF.

V is TRBV4-2 and J is TRBJ2-1, with 12 nucleotides matching TRBD2. V was clipped by 0 bases and J by 13 bases; unmatched bases: 7. Germline lookup yields CDR1 LGHNA and CDR2 YNFKEQ. The CDR3 is made up of 15 amino acids. The DNA of the CDR3 is TGTGCCAGCAGCCAAGATACTAGCGGGAGGAGATACCAGTTCTTC. Translation: CASSQDTSGRRYQFF.

On this clone itself: This same CDR3 is encoded by further DNA sequences in the sample. V and J are TRBV9 and TRBJ1-2; 8 positions agree with TRBD1. This CDR3 comprises 12 residues. Unmatched junction bases numbered 2, after V lost 3 bases and J lost 7 bases. From germline, CDR1 is SGDLS and CDR2 YYNGEE. CDR3 bases: TGTGCCAGCAGCGCGACAGGGGTTGGCTACACCTTC. This sequence encodes CASSATGVGYTF.

This chain uses TRBV5-1 with TRBJ1-5; D possibly corresponds to TRBD1 (5 bases). The CDR3 spans 15 residues. V gave up 4 bases and J gave up 9 bases, with 20 bases separating them. Germline CDR1 SGHRS, CDR2 YFSETQ. CDR3 DNA sequence: TGCGCCAGCAGCACCATTGACAGCCTCCTTGGGCCCCAGCATTTT. Amino acids: CASSTIDSLLGPQHF.

This clone was seen just once. The chain has TRBV5-1 and TRBJ1-5; D uncertain. Deletions cut 0 bases from V and 0 bases from J, with 10 bases between. Germline V lookup: CDR1 SGHRS, CDR2 YFSETQ. There are 16 residues in the CDR3. The CDR3 DNA follows: TGCGCCAGCAGCTTGGTACCACAAGATAGCAATCAGCCCCAGCATTTT. Translation: CASSLVPQDSNQPQHF.

V and J are TRBV29-1 and TRBJ2-1, with TRBD1 matching 10 bases. The CDR3 consists of 14 residues. Germline lookup yields CDR1 SQVTM and CDR2 ANQGSEA. The V segment lost 4 bases and the J segment 3 bases; nucleotides outside the gene matches: 3. The CDR3, as DNA: TGCAGCGTTGTTGGGGACAGGGGCTACAATGAGCAGTTCTTC. The encoded protein is CSVVGDRGYNEQFF.

This chain joins TRBV2 and TRBJ2-7; no clear D. The CDR3 is made up of 13 amino acids. The V end was cut by 8 bases, the J end by 0 bases, with 11 bases between. Per germline, CDR1 SNHLY and CDR2 FYNNEI. CDR3 protein: CASGLWSSYEQYF. The CDR3 nucleotides are TGTGCCAGCGGGCTATGGAGCTCCTACGAGCAGTACTTC.

The gene calls are TRBV3-1 (or the pseudogene TRBV3-2) and TRBJ1-2; D uncertain. CDR1 is LGHDT and CDR2 is YNNKEL in the germline V gene (reference sequence). Trimming took off 0 bases at V and 3 bases at J, with 8 bases between the two ends. The CDR3 is 14 residues long. CDR3 region: CASSQDSGDYGYTF. The DNA for the CDR3 is TGTGCCAGCAGCCAAGATAGCGGAGACTATGGCTACACCTTC.

V usage is TRBV27 and J usage is TRBJ2-7; the match to TRBD1 covers 9 bases. The germline CDR1 and CDR2 sequences are MNHEY and SMNVEV (reference sequence). J gave up 2 bases and V 1 base, and 12 bases lay outside the gene matches. The CDR3 consists of 18 residues. The CDR3 sequence is CASSLFGSGQGRTYEQYF. For the CDR3, the DNA is TGTGCCAGCAGTTTATTCGGATCCGGACAGGGGAGAACCTACGAGCAGTACTTC.

The chain recombines TRBV20-1 with TRBJ1-4, with TRBD1 identical over 9 bases. The ends lost 3 bases at V and 6 bases at J; junction bases unmatched: 11. The CDR3 is made up of 16 amino acids. Germline assignment: CDR1 DFQATT and CDR2 SNEGSKA (reference sequence). DNA of the CDR3: TGCAGTGCTAGTCTACCCGGATGGGACAGGGATGAAAAACTGTTTTTT. Translation gives CSASLPGWDRDEKLFF.

The rearrangement joins TRBV7-3 to TRBJ2-1, with 8 bases identical to TRBD1. The CDR3 has 14 residues. CDR1 SGHTA and CDR2 FQGTGA come from the germline V gene. Unmatched junction bases numbered 8, after V lost 4 bases and J lost 9 bases. CDR3 DNA sequence: TGTGCCAGCAGCTCCGCCACAGGGGGGACTGAGCAGTTCTTC. It is translated as CASSSATGGTEQFF. Combining the CDR3 with reference TRBV7-3 and TRBJ2-1 gives the whole variable domain GAGVSQTPSNKVTEKGKYVELRCDPISGHTALYWYRQSLGQGPEFLIYFQGTGAADDSGLPNDRFFAVRPEGSVSTLKIQRTERGDSAVYLCASSSATGGTEQFFGPGTRLTVL.

The chain links TRBV7-3 to TRBJ2-1, with TRBD2 identical over 11 bases. The CDR3 has 16 residues. The V segment lost 5 bases and the J segment 4 bases; nucleotides outside the gene matches: 7. Germline V gene data show CDR1 as SGHTA and CDR2 as FQGTGA. Here the CDR3 reads CASSPIAGGPYNEQFF. The CDR3 coding sequence is TGTGCCAGCAGCCCCATAGCGGGGGGGCCTTACAATGAGCAGTTCTTC. Together with reference TRBV7-3 and TRBJ2-1, the CDR3 gives the full variable domain: GAGVSQTPSNKVTEKGKYVELRCDPISGHTALYWYRQSLGQGPEFLIYFQGTGAADDSGLPNDRFFAVRPEGSVSTLKIQRTERGDSAVYLCASSPIAGGPYNEQFFGPGTRLTVL.

The V and J genes are TRBV9 and TRBJ2-5, with D perhaps being TRBD1 or TRBD2 (5 bases each). The germline gives CDR1 SGDLS, CDR2 YYNGEE. V shed 0 bases and J shed 4 bases, with 16 bases lying between them. This CDR3 spans 16 amino acids. In DNA, the CDR3 is TGTGCCAGCAGCGTAGGAGTCTCGGGGCTCGCAGAGACCCAGTACTTC. Translated: CASSVGVSGLAETQYF. Filled out from reference TRBV9 and TRBJ2-5, the complete variable domain reads DSGVTQTPKHLITATGQRVTLRCSPRSGDLSVYWYQQSLDQGLQFLIQYYNGEERAKGNILERFSAQQFPDLHSELNLSSLELGDSALYFCASSVGVSGLAETQYFGPGTRLLVL.

This clone was counted a few times. The same CDR3 is also encoded by other DNA sequences in this sample. CDR3 protein: CASSFGGETQYF. The CDR3 region has the DNA TGTGCCAGCAGCTTCGGGGGGGAGACCCAGTACTTC. The rearrangement uses TRBV7-2 and TRBJ2-5, with 7 bases fitting TRBD2. Germline CDR1 is SGHTA and CDR2 is FQGNSA. J lost 5 bases, V lost 3 bases, and 0 bases had no gene match. This CDR3 comprises 12 residues.

CDR3 sequence: CASSFFASGGAYNEQFF. The CDR3 coding sequence is TGCGCCAGCAGCTTTTTTGCTAGCGGGGGAGCCTACAATGAGCAGTTCTTC. The chain carries TRBV5-1 and TRBJ2-1, with 10 positions matching TRBD2. The V gene end was trimmed by 2 bases and the J gene end by 2 bases; junction bases not matched to a gene: 7. The CDR3 sequence is 17 residues long. CDR1 and CDR2 from the germline V gene are SGHRS and YFSETQ.

CDR3 coding DNA: TGTGCCACCAGTGGCCGGTGGGGCACAGATACGCAGTATTTT. Residues: CATSGRWGTDTQYF. This sequence joins TRBV24-1 and TRBJ2-3; D gene ambiguous. Trimming left V 5 bases short and J 1 base short, with 9 bases between. In germline, CDR1 is KGHDR, CDR2 SFDVKD. This CDR3 contains 14 residues.

V gene TRBV6-6 combines with J gene TRBJ2-7; possibly TRBD2 for D (6 bases). Trimming removed 5 bases from V and 5 bases from J, with 10 bases in between. The CDR3 is 12 residues long. Germline loops: CDR1 MNHNY, CDR2 SVGAGI (reference sequence). CDR3 sequence (DNA): TGTGCCAGCAGTCGGGGGTTCCACGAGCAGTACTTC. Translated: CASSRGFHEQYF.